A single sample gave rise to the 2 T cell receptor beta chains below, sequenced in a study of T cells in pancreatic ductal adenocarcinoma (dated by TCRdb to about 2017). Library creation used the immunoSEQ multiplex PCR assay. Sourced from immuneACCESS, this table was stored by TCRdb with only in-frame sequences that have V and J called. A share of the clones is absent; for the studies checked, an unresolved V gene accounts for under half, and the remainder has no known explanation. The sample table holds several thousand clones, of which approximately 72% were seen once. The ten most abundant clones make up roughly 14% of the sample. Selected pancreatic ductal adenocarcinoma patients had undergone surgery without neoadjuvant therapy. The specimen sequenced was pancreatic tumor tissue. All receptors come from a human donor with pancreatic ductal adenocarcinoma.

The DNA for the CDR3 is TGTGCCAGCAGCCCCGGACTAGCGGGGGGGCTTAGAGATACGCAGTATTTT. Translation gives CASSPGLAGGLRDTQYF. The chain uses TRBV7-8 and TRBJ2-3, with 15 bases fitting TRBD2. Per the germline V gene, CDR1 is SGHVS and CDR2 is FQNEAQ. This CDR3 region has 17 residues. The V and J ends lost 5 bases and 5 bases, in that order; junction bases with no gene match: 8.

This clone was found once. This chain uses TRBV10-3 with TRBJ2-5; 8 bases line up with TRBD2. After removal of 0 bases from V and 5 bases from J, the junction contained 8 bases not matched to a gene. This CDR3 has 16 amino acids. Germline values: CDR1 ENHRY, CDR2 SYGVKD. In nucleotides, the CDR3 is TGTGCCATCAGTGAGTCGAAGCGGGGGAAGTGGGAGACCCAGTACTTC. It specifies CAISESKRGKWETQYF.